The 13 T cell receptor beta chains presented below share a single source sample, sequenced in a study of technical replicates of blood from a few donors. Clones were read by immunoSEQ multiplex PCR, and TCRdb kept only the in-frame ones, dropping some. The sample consists of 65,000 to 90,000 clones, approximately 93% of them appearing once. Sequenced material: T cells isolated from PBMCs. Every receptor here comes from a human donor in good health.

The chain combines TRBV27 with TRBJ1-1; maybe TRBD1 (5 bases). Germline assignment: CDR1 MNHEY and CDR2 SMNVEV (reference sequence). V lost 2 bases, J lost 4 bases, and 11 bases lay in between. The CDR3 spans 14 residues. The DNA for the CDR3 is TGTGCCAGCAGTTTAGTATGGGGCCGCACTGAAGCTTTCTTT. Amino acids: CASSLVWGRTEAFF.

V is TRBV27 and J is TRBJ2-1, with 7 positions matching TRBD1. Germline V gene sequence: CDR1 MNHEY, CDR2 SMNVEV (reference sequence). CDR3 length equals 13 residues. Trimming cost V 3 bases and J 6 bases; bases outside gene matches: 2. As DNA, the CDR3 is TGTGCCAGCAGTTTGAACAGGGGCAATGAGCAGTTCTTC. This gives the protein CASSLNRGNEQFF.

The table lists this clone with a count of one. V is TRBV7-9 and J is TRBJ2-3, with 8 bases fitting TRBD2. V shed 1 base and J 2 bases; nucleotides not matched to a gene: 8. The germline CDR1 and CDR2 sequences are SEHNR and FQNEAQ (reference sequence). The CDR3 is 17 residues long. CDR3 in DNA: TGTGCCAGCAGCTTAGGGTTGTTAGCGGGAACCACAGATACGCAGTATTTT. Translating gives CASSLGLLAGTTDTQYF. The variable domain in full, with the rest retrieved from reference TRBV7-9 and TRBJ2-3, is DTGVSQNPRHKITKRGQNVTFRCDPISEHNRLYWYRQTLGQGPEFLTYFQNEAQLEKSRLLSDRFSAERPKGSFSTLEIQRTEQGDSAMYLCASSLGLLAGTTDTQYFGPGTRLTVL.

The genes are TRBV7-9 and TRBJ2-5; 11 nucleotides agree with TRBD2. CDR3 length: 16 residues. From germline, CDR1 is SEHNR and CDR2 FQNEAQ (reference sequence). V gave up 2 bases and J gave up 4 bases; unmatched junction bases: 6. Here the CDR3 reads CASSLRLAGSRETQYF. The DNA for the CDR3 is TGTGCCAGCAGCTTAAGACTAGCGGGAAGTAGAGAGACCCAGTACTTC.

The chain is built from TRBV2 and TRBJ2-3, with D possibly matching TRBD2 (6 bases). Germline CDR1 is SNHLY and CDR2 is FYNNEI. Trimming left V 4 bases short and J 5 bases short, with 19 bases between. The length of the CDR3 is 16 residues. CDR3 nucleotide sequence: TGTGCCAGCAGTGTCGATCGGCGGGGTTGGGAAGATACGCAGTATTTT. The encoded protein is CASSVDRRGWEDTQYF. The whole variable domain, filled in from reference TRBV2 and TRBJ2-3, reads EPEVTQTPSHQVTQMGQEVILRCVPISNHLYFYWYRQILGQKVEFLVSFYNNEISEKSEIFDDQFSVERPDGSNFTLKIRSTKLEDSAMYFCASSVDRRGWEDTQYFGPGTRLTVL.

This clone was counted once. The genes are TRBV2 and TRBJ1-1; 7 bases map to TRBD1. The CDR3 runs 13 residues. Trimming took 3 bases from V and 5 from J; bases not matched to a gene: 3. CDR1 and CDR2 (germline): SNHLY, FYNNEI. The CDR3 sequence: CASSDGRGTEAFF. The CDR3 bases are TGTGCCAGCAGTGACGGCAGGGGGACTGAAGCTTTCTTT. Supplemented by reference TRBV2 and TRBJ1-1, the full variable domain reads EPEVTQTPSHQVTQMGQEVILRCVPISNHLYFYWYRQILGQKVEFLVSFYNNEISEKSEIFDDQFSVERPDGSNFTLKIRSTKLEDSAMYFCASSDGRGTEAFFGQGTRLTVV.

This chain joins TRBV7-8 and TRBJ2-2; no reliable D call. V was cut by 1 base and J by 6 bases, with 6 bases left in between. Germline-derived CDR1 and CDR2 are SGHVS and FQNEAQ. The CDR3 has 13 residues. In DNA form, the CDR3 reads TGTGCCAGCAGCTTAGAACGCGCCGGGGAGCTGTTTTTT. As protein: CASSLERAGELFF.

The chain employs TRBV11-2 and TRBJ2-7; no definite D call. CDR1 and CDR2 from the germline V gene are SGHAT and FQNNGV. This CDR3 is built from 16 residues. V gave up 1 base and J gave up 2 bases, with 15 bases separating them. CDR3 loop: CASSLVGTDNTYEQYF. The CDR3 DNA reads as TGTGCCAGCAGCTTAGTTGGAACAGATAATACCTACGAGCAGTACTTC.

This sequence joins TRBV6-5 and TRBJ2-5; TRBD2 matches at 7 bases. V was clipped by 6 bases and J by 2 bases; unmatched bases: 6. Germline-derived CDR1 and CDR2 are MNHEY and SVGAGI. This CDR3 is 14 amino acids long. CDR3 region: CASSKGLVQETQYF. As DNA, the CDR3 is TGTGCCAGCAGCAAAGGACTAGTTCAAGAGACCCAGTACTTC.

The chain joins TRBV9 to TRBJ2-5, with 10 bases matching TRBD1. The CDR3 loop spans 19 amino acids. V gave up 4 bases and J gave up 2 bases; unmatched junction bases: 17. Germline CDR1 SGDLS, CDR2 YYNGEE. The CDR3 DNA reads as TGTGCCAGCAGCACTCGACCGGGACAGGGGCCGGAGGGGCAAGAGACCCAGTACTTC. This encodes CASSTRPGQGPEGQETQYF.

This clone has only one observation. The J gene is TRBJ2-7, the V gene TRBV9; 14 bases fit TRBD2. Trimming at V came to 4 bases and at J to 3 bases, leaving 3 bases not matched to a gene. CDR3 length: 15 amino acids. Germline lookup yields CDR1 SGDLS and CDR2 YYNGEE. CDR3 sequence (DNA): TGTGCCAGCAGCAAGGGACTAGCGGGAGACTACGAGCAGTACTTC. Translated: CASSKGLAGDYEQYF.

The DNA for the CDR3 is TGTGCCAGCTCATCAACGGAAGGGGGTGGCTACACCTTC. Residues: CASSSTEGGGYTF. J is TRBJ1-2 and V is TRBV18; tentative D call: TRBD1 (6 bases). V lost 5 bases and J lost 7, with 14 bases in between. The length of the CDR3 is 13 residues. CDR1 and CDR2 (germline): KGHSH, LQKENI.

In its sample, this clone was seen once. The gene calls are TRBV7-3 and TRBJ1-1; possibly TRBD1 for D (5 bases). This CDR3 has 15 amino acids. Germline V CDR1 and CDR2: SGHTA, FQGTGA. Trimming stripped 4 bases from V and 2 bases from J, with 14 bases between. The CDR3 region is CASSSSGTDNTEAFF. In nucleotides, the CDR3 is TGTGCCAGCAGCTCCTCCGGGACTGATAACACTGAAGCTTTCTTT.